The 20 T cell receptor beta chains given below trace back to one sample, sequenced in a study of OX40 agonist ivuxolimab in advanced cancers. The assay was immunoSEQ multiplex PCR, and TCRdb's table has in-frame clones only and misses some. The data hold approximately 60,000 clones, with 83% observed a single time. The specimen comprised CD4+ or CD8+ T cells sorted from blood, sampled in a trial of the OX40 agonist ivuxolimab. All receptors come from an adult with an advanced solid tumor such as melanoma, head and neck, liver or kidney cancer.

V is TRBV27 and J is TRBJ2-3, with D perhaps given as TRBD1 or TRBD2 (6 bases each). The CDR3 extends over 16 amino acids. Germline assignment: CDR1 MNHEY and CDR2 SMNVEV (reference sequence). V lost 2 bases, J lost 2 bases, and 14 bases lay in between. The CDR3 protein is CASSLVGGGITDTQYF. Written as DNA, the CDR3 is TGTGCCAGCAGTTTAGTGGGGGGCGGGATCACAGATACGCAGTATTTT.

The chain is built from TRBV6-5 and TRBJ1-3, with unresolved D. The CDR3 is 12 amino acids. Germline V gives CDR1 MNHEY, CDR2 SVGAGI. V lost 4 bases and J lost 5, with 6 bases in between. CDR3 bases: TGTGCCAGCAGTTCCACCCGAAACACCATATATTTT. It is translated as CASSSTRNTIYF.

Comment on this clone: A junction boundary mismatches the germline segment, possibly from a read error. This sample also contains other DNA sequences that code for the same CDR3. The chain joins TRBV19 to TRBJ2-7; D could derive from TRBD1 or TRBD2 (5 bases each). The CDR3 length is 14 residues. Germline-derived CDR1 and CDR2 are LNHDA and SQIVND (reference sequence). CDR3 amino acids: CASSHGDGSYEQYF. For the CDR3, the DNA is TGCGCCAGTAGTCACGGGGACGGTTCCTACGAGCAGTACTTC.

This clone was found a few times. V and J are TRBV29-1 and TRBJ1-1; 7 bases map to TRBD1. Germline CDR1 SQVTM, CDR2 ANQGSEA. This CDR3 region has 13 residues. Losses at the gene ends were 3 bases for V and 8 bases for J; bases not matched to a gene: 9. CDR3 in amino acids: CSVEGRGSREAFF. Written as DNA, the CDR3 is TGCAGCGTTGAGGGCAGGGGGTCCAGAGAAGCTTTCTTT.

This clone showed up just a few times. CDR3: CAISGGAGPNTGELFF. The CDR3 DNA reads TGTGCCATCAGTGGAGGTGCGGGGCCGAACACCGGGGAGCTGTTTTTT. The chain joins TRBV10-3 to TRBJ2-2; D may be TRBD2 (6 bases). This CDR3 has 16 residues. Trimming removed 4 bases at V and 0 bases at J, with 12 bases between. Germline CDR1 ENHRY, CDR2 SYGVKD.

This clone was observed a handful of times. The sample carries other DNA sequences with the same CDR3. This chain joins TRBV10-1 and TRBJ2-4; 9 bases agree with TRBD1. V lost 4 bases, J lost 8 bases, and 6 bases stayed unmatched. The V gene's germline CDR1 is WNHNN and CDR2 SYGVQD (reference sequence). The CDR3 contains 14 residues. CDR3 in amino acids: CASSVGTGMDIQYF. The CDR3 DNA follows: TGCGCCAGCAGTGTCGGGACAGGGATGGACATTCAGTACTTC.

The chain has TRBV7-6 and TRBJ2-3; 9 bases line up with TRBD2. The germline V gene encodes CDR1 SGHVS and CDR2 FNYEAQ. The CDR3 contains 17 residues. V lost 1 base and J lost 5; bases outside the gene matches: 10. Here the CDR3 reads CASSLVGGGALQDTQYF. In DNA, the CDR3 is TGTGCCAGCAGCTTAGTGGGCGGGGGGGCCTTGCAAGATACGCAGTATTTT.

The chain recombines TRBV5-6 with TRBJ1-5, with D unclear. The germline V gene encodes CDR1 SGHDT and CDR2 YYEEEE. Between the trimmed V and J ends, which lost 2 bases and 2 bases, there was a span of 11 bases. The length of the CDR3 is 15 residues. As DNA, the CDR3 is TGTGCCAGCAGCTTTTCGACCGGAGGCAATCAGCCCCAGCATTTT. It translates to CASSFSTGGNQPQHF.

The chain combines TRBV6-1 with TRBJ2-1; possible D gene TRBD2, 5 bases. Deletions cut 7 bases from V and 5 bases from J, with 12 bases between. CDR1 and CDR2 from the germline V gene are MNHNS and SASEGT. The CDR3 length is 13 residues. CDR3 sequence (DNA): TGTGCCAGCACCGAGGGTGCCAACAATGAGCAGTTCTTC. As protein: CASTEGANNEQFF.

Worth noting for this clone: Distinct nucleotide sequences in the sample also encode this CDR3. This chain uses TRBV6-1 with TRBJ1-5; no firm D call. The CDR3 runs to 15 residues. Trimming pared 1 base from V and 3 bases from J, leaving 10 bases between. Germline CDR1 and CDR2: MNHNS and SASEGT. CDR3: CASSEVGGYNQPQHF. The CDR3 region has the DNA TGTGCCAGCAGTGAAGTTGGAGGATACAATCAGCCCCAGCATTTT.

This chain connects TRBV7-9 to TRBJ1-6; no clear D. CDR1 SEHNR and CDR2 FQNEAQ come from the germline V gene (reference sequence). The V end lost 2 bases, the J end lost 9 bases, and 11 bases lay between the germline ends. The CDR3 consists of 14 residues. CDR3 sequence: CASSLMTPTSPLHF. The DNA for the CDR3 is TGTGCCAGCAGCTTAATGACCCCTACTTCACCCCTCCACTTT.

This clone was detected once. This chain uses TRBV6-5 with TRBJ1-1; no clear D. The V end was cut by 5 bases, the J end by 1 base, with 11 bases between. The CDR3 totals 14 residues. CDR1 is MNHEY and CDR2 is SVGAGI in the germline V gene. The CDR3 DNA reads TGTGCCAGCAGTGACACCGGCGGGAACACTGAAGCTTTCTTT. This encodes CASSDTGGNTEAFF.

The chain joins TRBV5-4 to TRBJ2-1, with D perhaps TRBD1 (5 bases). The germline CDR1 and CDR2 sequences are SGHNT and YYREEE (reference sequence). The CDR3 is 15 amino acids. With 7 bases removed from V and 2 bases from J, the gap between germline ends came to 16 bases. The CDR3: CASERGTGPYNEQFF. DNA for the CDR3: TGTGCCAGCGAAAGGGGCACTGGTCCCTACAATGAGCAGTTCTTC.

This clone was observed a single time. This chain uses TRBV30 with TRBJ1-1; D is unclear. This CDR3 has 14 residues. Germline V gene lookup returns CDR1 GTSNPN and CDR2 SVGIG (reference sequence). Trimming took 4 bases from V and 0 from J, leaving 12 bases between them. The CDR3, as DNA: TGTGCCTGGAAGGTTCTGGGGATGAACACTGAAGCTTTCTTT. Translated, it gives CAWKVLGMNTEAFF.

The chain couples TRBV28 to TRBJ1-4; D perhaps matches TRBD1 (6 bases). Looked up from germline, CDR1 is MDHEN and CDR2 is SYDVKM. With 5 bases removed from V and 7 bases from J, the gap between germline ends came to 17 bases. This CDR3 is 15 amino acids long. CDR3 in amino acids: CASSDTGNWLEKLFF. The CDR3 nucleotides read TGTGCCAGCAGTGATACAGGGAATTGGCTTGAAAAACTGTTTTTT.

The CDR3 region is CASRGGRGEKLFF. In DNA form, the CDR3 reads TGTGCCAGCAGGGGGGGGCGCGGTGAAAAACTGTTTTTT. The chain combines TRBV27 with TRBJ1-4; a possible D gene is TRBD1 (6 bases). CDR1 is MNHEY and CDR2 is SMNVEV in the germline V gene (reference sequence). Trimming removed 6 bases at V and 7 bases at J, with 12 bases between. This CDR3 has 13 residues.

The V call is TRBV7-8, the J call TRBJ1-3; 8 positions match TRBD1. Germline values: CDR1 SGHVS, CDR2 FQNEAQ. The CDR3 has 14 amino acids. V shed 4 bases and J 7 bases; nucleotides not matched to a gene: 6. The CDR3 is CASSSDRARNTIYF. The CDR3 nucleotides read TGTGCCAGCAGCTCGGACAGGGCCCGCAACACCATATATTTT.

The V call is TRBV5-1, the J call TRBJ2-7; D may match TRBD1 or TRBD2 (5 bases each). The CDR3 runs to 13 residues. Trimming left V 3 bases short and J 2 bases short, with 9 bases between. Germline CDR1 SGHRS, CDR2 YFSETQ. CDR3 nucleotide sequence: TGCGCCAGCAGCTCTTCGGGACCCTACGAGCAGTACTTC. Translating it yields CASSSSGPYEQYF.

The chain recombines TRBV10-2 with TRBJ1-1, with D possibly matching TRBD1 (5 bases). Germline lookup yields CDR1 WSHSY and CDR2 SAAADI. The CDR3 totals 13 residues. Trimming pared 6 bases from V and 8 bases from J, leaving 16 bases between. In DNA, the CDR3 is TGCGCCAGCAGGGGGACTGTGGGGGAGGAAGCTTTCTTT. It is translated as CASRGTVGEEAFF.

This chain links TRBV6-6 with TRBJ2-7, with D unresolved. This CDR3 contains 11 residues. Between the trimmed V and J ends, which lost 4 bases and 6 bases, there was a span of 7 bases. Germline CDR1 is MNHNY and CDR2 is SVGAGI (reference sequence). The CDR3 reads CASSSRVEQYF. The CDR3, as DNA: TGTGCCAGCAGTTCCCGTGTCGAGCAGTACTTC.